Each of the 7 T cell receptor beta chains below was sequenced from the same sample in a study of spatial heterogeneity in lung cancer. Study outcomes and limitations: It was found that expanded intratumoral alpha and beta TCR counts tracked tumor mutation counts.

Their antigens remain unidentified. TCRdb reprocessed the 5' RACE reads via MiXCR and lists one record per CDR3 protein. The sample holds roughly 9,000 distinct CDR3 sequences; approximately 6% are singletons and the top ten take roughly 29%. Regarding time point: sample taken at primary tumor resection. Sequenced here: lung tumor tissue, sampled at surgery. These TCRs come from a male donor with early-stage non-small cell lung cancer.

This clonotype has ten or more counts. V gene TRBV5-4 combines with J gene TRBJ1-1; 8 bases align to TRBD1. Per germline, CDR1 SGHNT and CDR2 YYREEE (reference sequence). J was trimmed by 8 bases and V by 4 bases; bases with no gene match: 7. The CDR3 sequence is 13 residues long. The CDR3 here is CASSEDREVEAFF. The CDR3 DNA follows: TGTGCCAGCAGCGAGGACAGGGAGGTCGAAGCTTTCTTT.

This clonotype is deemed medium-sized (0.01 to 0.1%). The CDR3 here is CASSYSGGGNQPQHF. As DNA, the CDR3 is TGTGCCAGCAGTTACAGCGGGGGCGGCAATCAGCCCCAGCATTTT. This chain uses TRBV6-6 with TRBJ1-5, with D perhaps TRBD1 (6 bases). V was shortened by 2 bases and J by 2 bases, with 10 bases between the two germline ends. The CDR3 extends over 15 amino acids. Germline V lookup: CDR1 MNHNY, CDR2 SVGAGI (reference sequence).

There are many counts of this clonotype. The chain is built from TRBV5-4 and TRBJ1-2; tentative D call: TRBD1 (5 bases). Trimming removed 5 bases at V and 14 bases at J, with 25 bases between. Germline V CDR1 and CDR2: SGHNT, YYREEE (reference sequence). The CDR3 has 14 amino acids. CDR3 sequence reads: CASSQAGQRGVETF. The CDR3 DNA reads TGTGCCAGCAGTCAAGCGGGTCAACGGGGGGTTGAGACCTTC. Full variable domain (outside the CDR3, taken from reference TRBV5-4 and TRBJ1-2): ETGVTQSPTHLIKTRGQQVTLRCSSQSGHNTVSWYQQALGQGPQFIFQYYREEENGRGNFPPRFSGLQFPNYSSELNVNALELDDSALYLCASSQAGQRGVETFGSGTRLTVV.

This clonotype appeared a few times. The V call is TRBV10-2, the J call TRBJ2-1; 13 positions agree with TRBD2. This CDR3 has 15 residues. The germline V gene encodes CDR1 WSHSY and CDR2 SAAADI. Losses at the gene ends were 6 bases for V and 6 bases for J; bases not matched to a gene: 5. In nucleotides, the CDR3 is TGCGCCAGCAGCGAACTAGCGGGGGGGGGCAATGAGCAGTTCTTC. Protein product: CASSELAGGGNEQFF.

This clonotype ranks as medium-sized. The rearrangement links TRBV9 to TRBJ2-3; 13 bases agree with TRBD2. V dropped 6 bases and J dropped 0; count of bases not matched to a gene: 25. This CDR3 has 23 residues. Germline V CDR1 and CDR2: SGDLS, YYNGEE. The DNA for the CDR3 is TGTGCCAGCACCCTAGGTACTAGCGGGGGGGCCTTGACGGCGGAAAGGAGCACAGATACGCAGTATTTT. Its protein product is CASTLGTSGGALTAERSTDTQYF.

This chain uses TRBV27 with TRBJ2-2; no clear D. The CDR3 runs to 15 residues. Germline assignment: CDR1 MNHEY and CDR2 SMNVEV (reference sequence). The germline V and J ends were trimmed by 3 bases and 7 bases, with 15 bases remaining between them. CDR3 sequence (DNA): TGTGCCAGCAGTTTTGGAGTTCCCTGGATCGGGGAGCTGTTTTTT. It translates to CASSFGVPWIGELFF.

There are many counts of this clonotype. This chain links TRBV7-8 with TRBJ2-2; 7 bases agree with TRBD1. CDR3 length: 15 amino acids. The V and J ends lost 5 bases and 1 base, in that order; junction bases with no gene match: 4. Germline V lookup: CDR1 SGHVS, CDR2 FQNEAQ. The CDR3 bases are TGTGCCAGCAGCCTCGGGACAGTGAACACCGGGGAGCTGTTTTTT. It is translated as CASSLGTVNTGELFF.